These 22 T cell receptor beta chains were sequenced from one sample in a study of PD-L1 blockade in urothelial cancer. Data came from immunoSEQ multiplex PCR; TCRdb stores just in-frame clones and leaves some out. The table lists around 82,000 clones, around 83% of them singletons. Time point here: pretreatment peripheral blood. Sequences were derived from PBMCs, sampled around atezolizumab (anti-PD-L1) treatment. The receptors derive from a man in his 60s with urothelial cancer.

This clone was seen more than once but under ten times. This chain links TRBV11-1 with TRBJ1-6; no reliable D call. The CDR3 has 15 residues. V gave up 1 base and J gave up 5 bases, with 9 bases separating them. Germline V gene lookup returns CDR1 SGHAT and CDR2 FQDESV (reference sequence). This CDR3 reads CASSLVPGNNSPLHF. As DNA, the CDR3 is TGTGCCAGCAGCTTAGTCCCGGGGAATAATTCACCCCTCCACTTT.

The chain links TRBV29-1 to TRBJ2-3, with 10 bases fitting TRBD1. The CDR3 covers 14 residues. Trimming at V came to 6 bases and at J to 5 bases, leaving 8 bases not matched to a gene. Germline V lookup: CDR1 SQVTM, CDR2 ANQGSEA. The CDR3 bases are TGCAGCGTCTCCGGGACAGGGGCGGTAGATACGCAGTATTTT. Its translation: CSVSGTGAVDTQYF.

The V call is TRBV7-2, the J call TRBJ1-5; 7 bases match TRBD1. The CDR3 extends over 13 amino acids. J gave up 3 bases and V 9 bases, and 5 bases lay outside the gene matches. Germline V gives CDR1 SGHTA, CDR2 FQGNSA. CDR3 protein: CASRQGSNQPQHF. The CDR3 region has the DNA TGTGCCAGTAGACAGGGTTCCAATCAGCCCCAGCATTTT.

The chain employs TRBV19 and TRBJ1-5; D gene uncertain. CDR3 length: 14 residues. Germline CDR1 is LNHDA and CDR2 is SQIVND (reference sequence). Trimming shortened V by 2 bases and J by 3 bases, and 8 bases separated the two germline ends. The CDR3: CASSITGNNQPQHF. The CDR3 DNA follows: TGTGCCAGTAGTATAACGGGAAACAATCAGCCCCAGCATTTT.

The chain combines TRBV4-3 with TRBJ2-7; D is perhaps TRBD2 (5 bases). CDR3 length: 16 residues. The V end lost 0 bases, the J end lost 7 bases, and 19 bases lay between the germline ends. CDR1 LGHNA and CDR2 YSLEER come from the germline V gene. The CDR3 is CASSQDQGVPTGEQYF. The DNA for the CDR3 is TGCGCCAGCAGCCAAGATCAAGGTGTTCCTACGGGGGAGCAGTACTTC.

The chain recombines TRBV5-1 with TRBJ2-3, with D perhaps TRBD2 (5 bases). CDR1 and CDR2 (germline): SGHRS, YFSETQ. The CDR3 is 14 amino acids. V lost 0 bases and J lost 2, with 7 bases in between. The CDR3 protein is CASSLGRDTDTQYF. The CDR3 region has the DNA TGCGCCAGCAGCTTGGGACGGGACACAGATACGCAGTATTTT. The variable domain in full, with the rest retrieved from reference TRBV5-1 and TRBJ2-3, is KAGVTQTPRYLIKTRGQQVTLSCSPISGHRSVSWYQQTPGQGLQFLFEYFSETQRNKGNFPGRFSGRQFSNSRSEMNVSTLELGDSALYLCASSLGRDTDTQYFGPGTRLTVL.

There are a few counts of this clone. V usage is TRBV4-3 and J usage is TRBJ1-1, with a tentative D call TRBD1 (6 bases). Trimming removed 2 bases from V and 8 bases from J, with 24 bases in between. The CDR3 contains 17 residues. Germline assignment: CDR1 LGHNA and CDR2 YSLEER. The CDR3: CASSQSVGSEDRREAFF. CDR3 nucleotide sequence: TGCGCCAGCAGCCAAAGCGTGGGTTCGGAGGACAGAAGAGAAGCTTTCTTT.

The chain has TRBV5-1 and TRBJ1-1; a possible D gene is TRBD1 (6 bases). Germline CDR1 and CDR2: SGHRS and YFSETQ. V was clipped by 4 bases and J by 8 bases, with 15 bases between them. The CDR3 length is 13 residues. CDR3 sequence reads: CASSPGTRLEAFF. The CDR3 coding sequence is TGCGCCAGCAGCCCAGGGACAAGGTTAGAAGCTTTCTTT.

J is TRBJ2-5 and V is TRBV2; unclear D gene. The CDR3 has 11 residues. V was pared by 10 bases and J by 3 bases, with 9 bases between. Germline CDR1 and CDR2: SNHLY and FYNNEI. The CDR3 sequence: CATSEEETQYF. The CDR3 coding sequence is TGTGCCACGTCCGAGGAAGAGACCCAGTACTTC. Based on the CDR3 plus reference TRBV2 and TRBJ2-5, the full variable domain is EPEVTQTPSHQVTQMGQEVILRCVPISNHLYFYWYRQILGQKVEFLVSFYNNEISEKSEIFDDQFSVERPDGSNFTLKIRSTKLEDSAMYFCATSEEETQYFGPGTRLLVL.

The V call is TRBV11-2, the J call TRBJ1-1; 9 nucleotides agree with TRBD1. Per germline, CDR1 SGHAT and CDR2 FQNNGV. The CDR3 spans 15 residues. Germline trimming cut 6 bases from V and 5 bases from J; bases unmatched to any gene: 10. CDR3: CASRGTGLGGTEAFF. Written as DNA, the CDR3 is TGTGCCAGCAGGGGGACAGGGTTGGGGGGAACTGAAGCTTTCTTT.

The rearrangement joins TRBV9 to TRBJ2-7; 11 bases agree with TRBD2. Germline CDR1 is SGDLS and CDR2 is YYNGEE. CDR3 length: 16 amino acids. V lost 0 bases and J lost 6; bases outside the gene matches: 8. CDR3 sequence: CASSVAEVAGGGEQYF. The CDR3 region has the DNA TGTGCCAGCAGCGTAGCTGAGGTAGCGGGAGGGGGCGAGCAGTACTTC.

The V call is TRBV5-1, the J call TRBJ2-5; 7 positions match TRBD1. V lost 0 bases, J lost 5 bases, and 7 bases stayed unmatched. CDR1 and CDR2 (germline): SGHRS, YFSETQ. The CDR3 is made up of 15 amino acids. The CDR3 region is CASSLVWDSGETQYF. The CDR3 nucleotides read TGCGCCAGCAGCTTGGTATGGGACAGTGGGGAGACCCAGTACTTC.

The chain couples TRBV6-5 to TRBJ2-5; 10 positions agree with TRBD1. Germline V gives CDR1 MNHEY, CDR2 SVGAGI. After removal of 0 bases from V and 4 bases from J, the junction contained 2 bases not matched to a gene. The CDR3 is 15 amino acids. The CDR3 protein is CASSYSTGGGETQYF. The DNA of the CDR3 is TGTGCCAGCAGTTACTCGACAGGGGGCGGAGAGACCCAGTACTTC.

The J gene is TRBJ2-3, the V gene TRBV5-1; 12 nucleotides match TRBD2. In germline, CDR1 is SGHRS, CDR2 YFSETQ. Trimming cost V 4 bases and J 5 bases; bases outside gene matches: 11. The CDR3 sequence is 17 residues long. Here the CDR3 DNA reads TGCGCCAGCAGCCCTCCTGGACTAGCGGGATTGAAAGATACGCAGTATTTT. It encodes CASSPPGLAGLKDTQYF.

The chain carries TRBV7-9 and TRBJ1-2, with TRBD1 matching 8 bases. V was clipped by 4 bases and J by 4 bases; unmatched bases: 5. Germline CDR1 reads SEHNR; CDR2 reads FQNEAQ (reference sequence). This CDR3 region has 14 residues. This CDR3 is CASSSQGASYGYTF. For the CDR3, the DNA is TGTGCCAGCAGCTCCCAGGGGGCAAGCTATGGCTACACCTTC.

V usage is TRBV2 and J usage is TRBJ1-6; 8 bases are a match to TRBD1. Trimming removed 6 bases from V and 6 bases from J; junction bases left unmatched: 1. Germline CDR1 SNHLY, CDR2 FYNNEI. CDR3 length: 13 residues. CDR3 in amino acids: CASRGQGNSPLHF. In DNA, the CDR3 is TGTGCCAGCAGAGGACAGGGTAATTCACCCCTCCACTTT. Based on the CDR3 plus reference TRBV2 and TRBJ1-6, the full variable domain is EPEVTQTPSHQVTQMGQEVILRCVPISNHLYFYWYRQILGQKVEFLVSFYNNEISEKSEIFDDQFSVERPDGSNFTLKIRSTKLEDSAMYFCASRGQGNSPLHFGNGTRLTVT.

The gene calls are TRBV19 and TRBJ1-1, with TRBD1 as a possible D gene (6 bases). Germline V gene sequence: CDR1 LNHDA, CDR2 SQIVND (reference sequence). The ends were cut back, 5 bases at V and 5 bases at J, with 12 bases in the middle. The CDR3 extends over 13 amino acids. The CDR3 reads CASSSEGVTEAFF. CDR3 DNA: TGTGCCAGTAGTTCAGAGGGGGTGACTGAAGCTTTCTTT.

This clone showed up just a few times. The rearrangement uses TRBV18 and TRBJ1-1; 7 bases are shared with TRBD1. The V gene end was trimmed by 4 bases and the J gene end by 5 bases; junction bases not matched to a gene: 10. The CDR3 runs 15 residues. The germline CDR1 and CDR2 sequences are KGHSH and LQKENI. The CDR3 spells CASSLSGTETTEAFF. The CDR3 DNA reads TGTGCCAGCTCACTATCCGGGACAGAGACTACTGAAGCTTTCTTT. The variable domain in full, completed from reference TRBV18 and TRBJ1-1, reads NAGVMQNPRHLVRRRGQEARLRCSPMKGHSHVYWYRQLPEEGLKFMVYLQKENIIDESGMPKERFSAEFPKEGPSILRIQQVVRGDSAAYFCASSLSGTETTEAFFGQGTRLTVV.

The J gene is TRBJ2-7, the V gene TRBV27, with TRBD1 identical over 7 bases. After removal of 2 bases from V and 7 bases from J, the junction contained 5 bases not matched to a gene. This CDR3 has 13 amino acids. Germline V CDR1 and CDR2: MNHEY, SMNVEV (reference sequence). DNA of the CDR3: TGTGCCAGCAGTTTAAGACAGGGTGGAGAGCAGTACTTC. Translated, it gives CASSLRQGGEQYF.

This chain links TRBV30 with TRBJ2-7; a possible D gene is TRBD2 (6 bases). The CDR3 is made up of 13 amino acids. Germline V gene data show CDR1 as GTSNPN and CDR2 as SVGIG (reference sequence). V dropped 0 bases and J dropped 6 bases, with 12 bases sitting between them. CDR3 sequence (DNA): TGTGCCTGGAGTGTAAGGAGGGGTGGCGAGCAGTACTTC. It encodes CAWSVRRGGEQYF.

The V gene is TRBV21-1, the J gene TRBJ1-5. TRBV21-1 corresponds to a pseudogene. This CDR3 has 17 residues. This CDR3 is CASSIPVGRDSNQPQHF. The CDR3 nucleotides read TGTGCCAGCAGCATCCCCGTTGGGAGGGATAGCAATCAGCCCCAGCATTTT.

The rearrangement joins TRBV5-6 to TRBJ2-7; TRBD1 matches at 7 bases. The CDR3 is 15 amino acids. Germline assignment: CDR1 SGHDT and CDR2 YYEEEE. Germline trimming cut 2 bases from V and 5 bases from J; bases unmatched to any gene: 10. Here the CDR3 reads CASSFLNRQGDEQYF. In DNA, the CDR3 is TGTGCCAGCAGCTTCCTAAACCGACAGGGCGACGAGCAGTACTTC.